This record covers a single TCR beta chain. This CDR3 has 12 residues. J gave up 5 bases and V 9 bases, and 3 bases lay outside the gene matches. The germline gives CDR1 SNHLY, CDR2 FYNNEI. Original analysis: It was from reference gene primer amplification that nucleated cell counts were estimated. The repertoire was sequenced with immunoSEQ multiplex PCR; TCRdb's copy has only in-frame clones and lacks some. V and J calls and clone size are those listed in that table; D and trimming were worked out from the DNA. This sample carries around 62,000 clones, roughly 85% of them seen once, and the ten largest clones take 23%. The record originates from a study of blood T cell repertoires in COVID-19. Across the study: The United States, Italy and Spain provided the acute and convalescent COVID-19 samples. Sample material is recorded as cDNA or gDNA derived from T cells, B-cell-depleted T cells, or PBMCs.

This chain connects TRBV2 to TRBJ1-1, with 10 positions matching TRBD1. This TCR was sampled from a man aged 50 to 60 with acute or convalescent COVID-19. The source material was peripheral blood. CDR3 in DNA: TGTGCCAGAGGGGACAGGGGAACTGAAGCTTTCTTT. Encoded protein: CARGDRGTEAFF.